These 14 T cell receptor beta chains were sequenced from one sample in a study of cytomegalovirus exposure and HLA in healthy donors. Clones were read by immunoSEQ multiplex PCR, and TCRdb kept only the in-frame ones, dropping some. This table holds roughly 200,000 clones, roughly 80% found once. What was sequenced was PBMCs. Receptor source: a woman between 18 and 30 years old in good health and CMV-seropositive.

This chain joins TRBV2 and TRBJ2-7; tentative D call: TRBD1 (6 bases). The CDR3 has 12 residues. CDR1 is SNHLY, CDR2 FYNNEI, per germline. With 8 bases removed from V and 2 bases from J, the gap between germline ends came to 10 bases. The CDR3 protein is CASSGTTYEQYF. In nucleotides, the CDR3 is TGTGCCAGCTCCGGGACAACCTACGAGCAGTACTTC.

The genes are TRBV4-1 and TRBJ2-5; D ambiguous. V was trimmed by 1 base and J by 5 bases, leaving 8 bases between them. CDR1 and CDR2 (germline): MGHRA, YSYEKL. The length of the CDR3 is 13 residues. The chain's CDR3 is CASSQVLGETQYF. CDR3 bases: TGCGCCAGCAGCCAAGTCCTCGGGGAGACCCAGTACTTC.

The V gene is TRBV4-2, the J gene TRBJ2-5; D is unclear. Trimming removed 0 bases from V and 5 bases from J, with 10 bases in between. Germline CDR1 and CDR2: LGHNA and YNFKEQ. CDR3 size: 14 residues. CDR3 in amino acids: CASSQEHRSETQYF. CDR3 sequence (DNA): TGTGCCAGCAGCCAAGAACATCGATCGGAGACCCAGTACTTC.

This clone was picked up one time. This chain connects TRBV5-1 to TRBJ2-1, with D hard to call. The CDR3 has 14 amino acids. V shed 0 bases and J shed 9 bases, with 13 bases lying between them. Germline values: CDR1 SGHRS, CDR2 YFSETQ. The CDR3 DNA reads TGCGCCAGCAGCTTGGACTCGTCGAGGAGTGAGCAGTTCTTC. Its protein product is CASSLDSSRSEQFF.

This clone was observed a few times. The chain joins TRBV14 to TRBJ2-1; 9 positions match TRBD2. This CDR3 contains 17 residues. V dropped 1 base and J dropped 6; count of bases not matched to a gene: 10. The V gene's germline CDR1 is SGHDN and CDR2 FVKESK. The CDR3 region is CASSQVFRAGGINEQFF. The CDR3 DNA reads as TGTGCCAGCAGCCAAGTTTTTAGGGCGGGGGGGATCAATGAGCAGTTCTTC.

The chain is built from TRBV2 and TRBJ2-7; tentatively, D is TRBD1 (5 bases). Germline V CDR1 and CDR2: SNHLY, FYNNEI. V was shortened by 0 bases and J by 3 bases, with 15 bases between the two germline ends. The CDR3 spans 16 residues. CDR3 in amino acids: CASSEARAGNLYEQYF. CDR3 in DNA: TGTGCCAGCAGTGAAGCCAGAGCAGGGAACCTCTACGAGCAGTACTTC.

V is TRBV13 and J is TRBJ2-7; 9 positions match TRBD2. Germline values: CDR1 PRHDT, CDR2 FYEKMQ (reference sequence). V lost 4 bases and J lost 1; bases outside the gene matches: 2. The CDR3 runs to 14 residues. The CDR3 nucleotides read TGTGCCAGCAGCTCGGGACTAGCTTCCTACGAGCAGTACTTC. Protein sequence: CASSSGLASYEQYF.

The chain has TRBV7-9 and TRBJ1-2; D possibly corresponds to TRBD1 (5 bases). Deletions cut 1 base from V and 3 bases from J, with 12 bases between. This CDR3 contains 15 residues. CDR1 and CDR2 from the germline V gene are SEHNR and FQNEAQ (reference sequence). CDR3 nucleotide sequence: TGTGCCAGCAGCTTAGGGCGGGGCCTCGACTATGGCTACACCTTC. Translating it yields CASSLGRGLDYGYTF.

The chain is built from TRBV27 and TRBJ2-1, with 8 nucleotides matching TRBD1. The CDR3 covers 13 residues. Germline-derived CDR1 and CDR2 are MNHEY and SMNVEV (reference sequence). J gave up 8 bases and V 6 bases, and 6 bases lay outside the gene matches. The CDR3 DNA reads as TGTGCCAGCAGGACAGGGGTGAGGGATGAGCAGTTCTTC. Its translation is CASRTGVRDEQFF.

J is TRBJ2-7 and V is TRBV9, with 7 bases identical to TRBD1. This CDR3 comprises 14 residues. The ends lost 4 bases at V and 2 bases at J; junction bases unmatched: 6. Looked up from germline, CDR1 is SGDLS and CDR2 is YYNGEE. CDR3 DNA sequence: TGTGCCAGCAGCTACCGGGACAGCCCCTACGAGCAGTACTTC. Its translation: CASSYRDSPYEQYF.

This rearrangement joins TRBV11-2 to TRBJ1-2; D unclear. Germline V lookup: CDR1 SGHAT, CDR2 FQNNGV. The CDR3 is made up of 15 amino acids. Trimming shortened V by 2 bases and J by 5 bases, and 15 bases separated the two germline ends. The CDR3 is CASSLSAGLGYGYTF. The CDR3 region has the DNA TGTGCCAGCAGCTTATCAGCAGGACTGGGGTATGGCTACACCTTC. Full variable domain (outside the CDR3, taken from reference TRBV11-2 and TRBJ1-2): EAGVAQSPRYKIIEKRQSVAFWCNPISGHATLYWYQQILGQGPKLLIQFQNNGVVDDSQLPKDRFSAERLKGVDSTLKIQPAKLEDSAVYLCASSLSAGLGYGYTFGSGTRLTVV.

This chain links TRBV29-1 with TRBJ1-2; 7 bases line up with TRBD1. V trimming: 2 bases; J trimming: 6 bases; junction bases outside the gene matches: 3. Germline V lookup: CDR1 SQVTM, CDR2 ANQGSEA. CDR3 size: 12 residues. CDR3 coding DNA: TGCAGCGTTGAAAAGGGGGCGGATGGCTACACCTTC. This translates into CSVEKGADGYTF.

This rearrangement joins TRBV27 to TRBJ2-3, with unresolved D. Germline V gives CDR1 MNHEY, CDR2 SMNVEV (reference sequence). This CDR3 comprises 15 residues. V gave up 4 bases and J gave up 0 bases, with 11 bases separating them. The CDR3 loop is CASSSHSSSTDTQYF. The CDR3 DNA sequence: TGTGCCAGCAGTTCTCACTCATCTAGCACAGATACGCAGTATTTT.

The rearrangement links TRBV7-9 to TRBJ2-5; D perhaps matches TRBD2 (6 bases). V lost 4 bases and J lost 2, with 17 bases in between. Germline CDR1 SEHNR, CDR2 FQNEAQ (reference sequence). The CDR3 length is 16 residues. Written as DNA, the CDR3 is TGTGCCAGCAGCTCACCGTCAGCGGGTCTACAAGAGACCCAGTACTTC. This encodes CASSSPSAGLQETQYF.